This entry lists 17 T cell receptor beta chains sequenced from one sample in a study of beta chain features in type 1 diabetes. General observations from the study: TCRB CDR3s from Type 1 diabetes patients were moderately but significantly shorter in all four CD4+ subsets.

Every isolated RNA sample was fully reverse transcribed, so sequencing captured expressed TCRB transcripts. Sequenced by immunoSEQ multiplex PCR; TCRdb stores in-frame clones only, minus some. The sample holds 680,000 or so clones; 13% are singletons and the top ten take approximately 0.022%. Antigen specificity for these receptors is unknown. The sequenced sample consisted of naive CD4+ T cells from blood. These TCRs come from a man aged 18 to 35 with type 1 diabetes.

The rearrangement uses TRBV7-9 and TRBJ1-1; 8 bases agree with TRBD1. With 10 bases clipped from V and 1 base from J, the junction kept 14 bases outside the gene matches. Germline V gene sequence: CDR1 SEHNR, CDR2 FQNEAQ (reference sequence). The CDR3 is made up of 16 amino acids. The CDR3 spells CAISLSGGLGNTEAFF. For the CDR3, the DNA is TGTGCCATCTCCCTTTCAGGGGGCCTTGGGAACACTGAAGCTTTCTTT.

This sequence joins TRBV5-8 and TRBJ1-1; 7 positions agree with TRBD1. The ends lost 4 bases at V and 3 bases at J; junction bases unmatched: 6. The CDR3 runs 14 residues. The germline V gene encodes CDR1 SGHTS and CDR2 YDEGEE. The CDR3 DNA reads TGTGCCAGCAGCGTGAACAGGGGAGACACTGAAGCTTTCTTT. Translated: CASSVNRGDTEAFF.

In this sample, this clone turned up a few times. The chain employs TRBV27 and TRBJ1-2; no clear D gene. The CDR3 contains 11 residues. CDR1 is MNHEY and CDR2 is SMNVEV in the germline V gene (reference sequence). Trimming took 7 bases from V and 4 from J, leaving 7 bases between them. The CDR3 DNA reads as TGTGCCAGCAAGAGTTCCTATGGCTACACCTTC. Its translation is CASKSSYGYTF.

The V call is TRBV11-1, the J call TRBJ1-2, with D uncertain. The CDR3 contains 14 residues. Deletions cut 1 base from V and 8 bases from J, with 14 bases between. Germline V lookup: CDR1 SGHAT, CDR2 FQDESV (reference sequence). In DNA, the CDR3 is TGTGCCAGCAGCTTAGGGGAGGACCCGAGAGGCTACACCTTC. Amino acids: CASSLGEDPRGYTF.

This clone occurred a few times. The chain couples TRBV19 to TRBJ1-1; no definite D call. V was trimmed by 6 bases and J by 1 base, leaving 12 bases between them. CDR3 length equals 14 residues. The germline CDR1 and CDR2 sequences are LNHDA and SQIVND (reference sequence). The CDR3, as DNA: TGTGCCAGTAGGAGCGGGCCATGGAACACTGAAGCTTTCTTT. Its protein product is CASRSGPWNTEAFF.

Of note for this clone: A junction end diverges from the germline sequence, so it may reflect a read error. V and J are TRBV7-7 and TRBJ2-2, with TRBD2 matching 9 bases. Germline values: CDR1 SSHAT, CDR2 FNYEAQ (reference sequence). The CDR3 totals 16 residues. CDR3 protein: CASSVAASGATGELFF. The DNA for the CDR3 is TGTGCTAGCAGCGTAGCAGCTAGCGGGGCTACCGGGGAGCTGTTTTTT.

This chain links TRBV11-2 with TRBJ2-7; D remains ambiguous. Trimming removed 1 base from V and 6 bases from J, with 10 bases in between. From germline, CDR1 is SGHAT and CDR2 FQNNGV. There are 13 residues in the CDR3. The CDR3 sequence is CASSLGPLAEQYF. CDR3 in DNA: TGTGCCAGCAGCTTAGGCCCCCTCGCCGAGCAGTACTTC.

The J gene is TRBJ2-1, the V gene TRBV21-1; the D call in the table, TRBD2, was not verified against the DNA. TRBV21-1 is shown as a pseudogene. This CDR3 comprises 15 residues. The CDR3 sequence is CASSKVRGGRSEQFF. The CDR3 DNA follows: TGTGCCAGCAGCAAAGTACGGGGAGGTCGTAGTGAGCAGTTCTTC.

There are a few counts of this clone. The CDR3 DNA is TGTGCCAGCTCGGGACAGGGATATGAAAAACTGTTTTTT. Its protein product is CASSGQGYEKLFF. This chain uses TRBV25-1 with TRBJ1-4; TRBD1 agrees at 9 bases. V shed 8 bases and J 6 bases; nucleotides not matched to a gene: 4. The CDR3 covers 13 residues. Germline CDR1 reads MGHDK; CDR2 reads SYGVNS. Full variable domain (rest looked up from reference TRBV25-1 and TRBJ1-4): EADIYQTPRYLVIGTGKKITLECSQTMGHDKMYWYQQDPGMELHLIHYSYGVNSTEKGDLSSESTVSRIRTEHFPLTLESARPSHTSQYLCASSGQGYEKLFFGSGTQLSVL.

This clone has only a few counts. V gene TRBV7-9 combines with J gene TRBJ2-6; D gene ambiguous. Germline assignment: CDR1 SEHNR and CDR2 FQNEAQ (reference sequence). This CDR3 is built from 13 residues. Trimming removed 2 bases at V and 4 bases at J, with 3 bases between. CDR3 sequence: CASSLLGANVLTF. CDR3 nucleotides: TGTGCCAGCAGCTTATTAGGGGCCAACGTCCTGACTTTC.

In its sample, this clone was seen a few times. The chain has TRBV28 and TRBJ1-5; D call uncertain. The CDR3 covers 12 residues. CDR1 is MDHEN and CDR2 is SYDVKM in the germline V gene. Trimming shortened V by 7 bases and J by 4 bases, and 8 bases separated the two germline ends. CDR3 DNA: TGTGCCAGCAAGGGTCGAAATCAGCCCCAGCATTTT. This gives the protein CASKGRNQPQHF.

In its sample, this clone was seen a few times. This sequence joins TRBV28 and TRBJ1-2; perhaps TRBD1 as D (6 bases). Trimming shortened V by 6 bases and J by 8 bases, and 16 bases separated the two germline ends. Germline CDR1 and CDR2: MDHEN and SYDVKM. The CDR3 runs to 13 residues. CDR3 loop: CASSRGHLGGYTF. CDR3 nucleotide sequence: TGTGCCAGCAGCAGGGGACACCTCGGAGGCTACACCTTC.

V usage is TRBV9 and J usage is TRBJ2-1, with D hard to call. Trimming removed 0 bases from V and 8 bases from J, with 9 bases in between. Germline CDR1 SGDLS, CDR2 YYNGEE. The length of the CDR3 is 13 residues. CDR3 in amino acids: CASSVGLMDEQFF. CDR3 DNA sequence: TGTGCCAGCAGCGTAGGGCTAATGGATGAGCAGTTCTTC.

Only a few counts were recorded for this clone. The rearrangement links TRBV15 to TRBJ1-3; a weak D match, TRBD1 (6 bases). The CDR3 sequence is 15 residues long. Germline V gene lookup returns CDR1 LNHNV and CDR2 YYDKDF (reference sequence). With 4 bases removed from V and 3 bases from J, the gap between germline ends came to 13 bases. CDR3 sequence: CATSKTWTDGNTIYF. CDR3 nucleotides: TGTGCCACCAGCAAAACCTGGACAGATGGAAACACCATATATTTT.

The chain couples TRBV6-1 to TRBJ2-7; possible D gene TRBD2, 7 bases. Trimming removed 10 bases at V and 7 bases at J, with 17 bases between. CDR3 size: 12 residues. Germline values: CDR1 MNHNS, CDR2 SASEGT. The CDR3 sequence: CAITRGAGEQYF. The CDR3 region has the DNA TGTGCCATCACCCGGGGGGCGGGAGAGCAGTACTTC.

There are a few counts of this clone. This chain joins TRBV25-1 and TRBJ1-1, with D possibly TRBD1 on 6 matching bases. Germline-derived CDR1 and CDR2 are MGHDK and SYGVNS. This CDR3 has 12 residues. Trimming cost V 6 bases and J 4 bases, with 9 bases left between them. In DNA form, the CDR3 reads TGTGCCAGCAGCACAGGGCCCACTGAAGCTTTCTTT. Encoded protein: CASSTGPTEAFF.

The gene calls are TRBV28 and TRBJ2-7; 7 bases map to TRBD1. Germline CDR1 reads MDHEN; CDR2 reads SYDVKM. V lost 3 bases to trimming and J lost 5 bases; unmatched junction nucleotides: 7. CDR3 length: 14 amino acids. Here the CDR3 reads CASSLVQGNHEQYF. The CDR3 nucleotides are TGTGCCAGCAGTTTGGTACAGGGGAATCACGAGCAGTACTTC.